A selection of T cell receptor beta chains follows, all from one sample in a study of CD8+ T cells in alopecia areata. Repertoires were generated with immunoSEQ multiplex PCR, while TCRdb's copy carries only in-frame clones and drops some. The sample records hundreds of thousands of clones, 50% to 60% being singletons. This specimen consisted of CD4+ T cells sorted from blood, obtained at week 0. Every receptor here comes from a human donor with alopecia areata. The CDR3 runs from the conserved cysteine through the conserved F or W. D genes are given only for firm matches. The size of a clone is reported for some rows only, either as once, few or many, or as a class for expanded clones.

D gene: NA; J gene: TRBJ1-1; clone size: NA; V gene: TRBV7-9; CDR3 protein: CASSLGGGTEAFF; CDR3 DNA: TGTGCCAGCAGCTTAGGTGGAGGGACTGAAGCTTTCTTT
D gene: NA; J gene: TRBJ2-7; clone size: NA; V gene: TRBV6-1; CDR3 protein: CASSEVEGGSYEQYF; CDR3 DNA: TGTGCCAGCAGTGAAGTGGAAGGAGGCTCCTACGAGCAGTACTTC
D gene: NA; J gene: TRBJ1-2; clone size: NA; V gene: TRBV9; CDR3 protein: CASSVGEVANYGYTF; CDR3 DNA: TGTGCCAGCAGCGTAGGGGAGGTAGCTAACTATGGCTACACCTTC
D gene: NA; J gene: TRBJ1-4; clone size: NA; V gene: TRBV7-9; CDR3 protein: CASAASPTNEKLFF; CDR3 DNA: TGTGCCAGCGCCGCAAGCCCAACTAATGAAAAACTGTTTTTT
D gene: TRBD1; J gene: TRBJ1-1; clone size: NA; V gene: TRBV27; CDR3 protein: CASSIQGPNTEAFF; CDR3 DNA: TGTGCCAGCAGTATACAGGGGCCGAACACTGAAGCTTTCTTT
D gene: NA; J gene: TRBJ1-4; clone size: few; V gene: TRBV14; CDR3 protein: CASSQDGVNEKLFF; CDR3 DNA: TGTGCCAGCAGCCAAGATGGGGTGAATGAAAAACTGTTTTTT
D gene: TRBD1; J gene: TRBJ2-6; clone size: NA; V gene: TRBV30; CDR3 protein: CAWSDGLDRAGANVLTF; CDR3 DNA: TGTGCCTGGAGTGACGGACTCGACAGGGCTGGGGCCAACGTCCTGACTTTC
D gene: NA; J gene: TRBJ2-7; clone size: few; V gene: TRBV7-3; CDR3 protein: CASSLTIHEQYF; CDR3 DNA: TGTGCCAGCAGCTTAACGATCCACGAGCAGTACTTC
D gene: TRBD2; J gene: TRBJ2-4; clone size: NA; V gene: TRBV29-1; CDR3 protein: CSVEKATSGKNIQYF; CDR3 DNA: TGCAGCGTTGAAAAAGCAACTAGCGGGAAAAACATTCAGTACTTC
D gene: NA; J gene: TRBJ2-7; clone size: many; V gene: TRBV7-9; CDR3 protein: CASSLAGVSSYEQYF; CDR3 DNA: TGTGCCAGCAGCTTAGCGGGAGTTAGCTCCTACGAGCAGTACTTC
D gene: TRBD1; J gene: TRBJ1-2; clone size: NA; V gene: TRBV5-1; CDR3 protein: CASSLGQGSYGYTF; CDR3 DNA: TGCGCCAGCAGCCTAGGACAGGGGAGCTATGGCTACACCTTC
D gene: NA; J gene: TRBJ1-1; clone size: once; V gene: TRBV29-1; CDR3 protein: CSPSSNTEAFF; CDR3 DNA: TGCAGCCCCTCATCGAACACTGAAGCTTTCTTT
D gene: NA; J gene: TRBJ2-3; clone size: NA; V gene: TRBV23-1; CDR3 protein: CASSQSPQGGSTDTQYF; CDR3 DNA: TGCGCCAGCAGTCAATCACCTCAGGGGGGCAGCACAGATACGCAGTATTTT
D gene: NA; J gene: TRBJ1-1; clone size: NA; V gene: TRBV30; CDR3 protein: CAWTGQGLEAFF; CDR3 DNA: TGTGCCTGGACAGGGCAGGGATTAGAAGCTTTCTTT
D gene: NA; J gene: TRBJ1-4; clone size: NA; V gene: TRBV7-9; CDR3 protein: CASSSRDAASEKLFF; CDR3 DNA: TGTGCCAGCAGCTCGAGGGACGCCGCTTCTGAAAAACTGTTTTTT
D gene: NA; J gene: TRBJ1-1; clone size: NA; V gene: TRBV7-9; CDR3 protein: CASSPWGGPEAFF; CDR3 DNA: TGTGCCAGCAGTCCCTGGGGGGGACCTGAAGCTTTCTTT
D gene: TRBD1; J gene: TRBJ1-5; clone size: NA; V gene: TRBV20-1; CDR3 protein: CSARDRGPQHF; CDR3 DNA: TGCAGTGCTAGAGATAGGGGGCCGCAGCATTTT
D gene: TRBD1; J gene: TRBJ2-2; clone size: NA; V gene: TRBV29-1; CDR3 protein: CSVDRGNTGELFF; CDR3 DNA: TGCAGCGTAGACAGGGGGAACACCGGGGAGCTGTTTTTT
D gene: NA; J gene: TRBJ2-7; clone size: NA; V gene: TRBV6-5; CDR3 protein: CASSVVTF; CDR3 DNA: TGTGCCAGCAGTGTAGTGACCTTC
D gene: NA; J gene: TRBJ2-6; clone size: NA; V gene: TRBV6-5; CDR3 protein: CASSYSQSSGANVLTF; CDR3 DNA: TGTGCCAGCAGTTACTCGCAGAGCTCTGGGGCCAACGTCCTGACTTTC
D gene: TRBD1; J gene: TRBJ2-2; clone size: NA; V gene: TRBV28; CDR3 protein: CASSPSPGQGAGGELFF; CDR3 DNA: TGTGCCAGCAGTCCTTCTCCGGGACAGGGGGCTGGAGGGGAGCTGTTTTTT
D gene: TRBD1; J gene: TRBJ2-7; clone size: NA; V gene: TRBV11-2; CDR3 protein: CASSTAAGGYEQYF; CDR3 DNA: TGTGCCAGCAGCACGGCGGCAGGGGGCTACGAGCAGTACTTC
D gene: NA; J gene: TRBJ2-1; clone size: NA; V gene: TRBV5-1; CDR3 protein: CASNPGPNNEQFF; CDR3 DNA: TGCGCCAGCAACCCGGGTCCGAACAATGAGCAGTTCTTC
D gene: NA; J gene: TRBJ1-1; clone size: NA; V gene: TRBV29-1; CDR3 protein: CSVGSGAGEAFF; CDR3 DNA: TGCAGCGTGGGATCCGGGGCGGGTGAAGCTTTCTTT